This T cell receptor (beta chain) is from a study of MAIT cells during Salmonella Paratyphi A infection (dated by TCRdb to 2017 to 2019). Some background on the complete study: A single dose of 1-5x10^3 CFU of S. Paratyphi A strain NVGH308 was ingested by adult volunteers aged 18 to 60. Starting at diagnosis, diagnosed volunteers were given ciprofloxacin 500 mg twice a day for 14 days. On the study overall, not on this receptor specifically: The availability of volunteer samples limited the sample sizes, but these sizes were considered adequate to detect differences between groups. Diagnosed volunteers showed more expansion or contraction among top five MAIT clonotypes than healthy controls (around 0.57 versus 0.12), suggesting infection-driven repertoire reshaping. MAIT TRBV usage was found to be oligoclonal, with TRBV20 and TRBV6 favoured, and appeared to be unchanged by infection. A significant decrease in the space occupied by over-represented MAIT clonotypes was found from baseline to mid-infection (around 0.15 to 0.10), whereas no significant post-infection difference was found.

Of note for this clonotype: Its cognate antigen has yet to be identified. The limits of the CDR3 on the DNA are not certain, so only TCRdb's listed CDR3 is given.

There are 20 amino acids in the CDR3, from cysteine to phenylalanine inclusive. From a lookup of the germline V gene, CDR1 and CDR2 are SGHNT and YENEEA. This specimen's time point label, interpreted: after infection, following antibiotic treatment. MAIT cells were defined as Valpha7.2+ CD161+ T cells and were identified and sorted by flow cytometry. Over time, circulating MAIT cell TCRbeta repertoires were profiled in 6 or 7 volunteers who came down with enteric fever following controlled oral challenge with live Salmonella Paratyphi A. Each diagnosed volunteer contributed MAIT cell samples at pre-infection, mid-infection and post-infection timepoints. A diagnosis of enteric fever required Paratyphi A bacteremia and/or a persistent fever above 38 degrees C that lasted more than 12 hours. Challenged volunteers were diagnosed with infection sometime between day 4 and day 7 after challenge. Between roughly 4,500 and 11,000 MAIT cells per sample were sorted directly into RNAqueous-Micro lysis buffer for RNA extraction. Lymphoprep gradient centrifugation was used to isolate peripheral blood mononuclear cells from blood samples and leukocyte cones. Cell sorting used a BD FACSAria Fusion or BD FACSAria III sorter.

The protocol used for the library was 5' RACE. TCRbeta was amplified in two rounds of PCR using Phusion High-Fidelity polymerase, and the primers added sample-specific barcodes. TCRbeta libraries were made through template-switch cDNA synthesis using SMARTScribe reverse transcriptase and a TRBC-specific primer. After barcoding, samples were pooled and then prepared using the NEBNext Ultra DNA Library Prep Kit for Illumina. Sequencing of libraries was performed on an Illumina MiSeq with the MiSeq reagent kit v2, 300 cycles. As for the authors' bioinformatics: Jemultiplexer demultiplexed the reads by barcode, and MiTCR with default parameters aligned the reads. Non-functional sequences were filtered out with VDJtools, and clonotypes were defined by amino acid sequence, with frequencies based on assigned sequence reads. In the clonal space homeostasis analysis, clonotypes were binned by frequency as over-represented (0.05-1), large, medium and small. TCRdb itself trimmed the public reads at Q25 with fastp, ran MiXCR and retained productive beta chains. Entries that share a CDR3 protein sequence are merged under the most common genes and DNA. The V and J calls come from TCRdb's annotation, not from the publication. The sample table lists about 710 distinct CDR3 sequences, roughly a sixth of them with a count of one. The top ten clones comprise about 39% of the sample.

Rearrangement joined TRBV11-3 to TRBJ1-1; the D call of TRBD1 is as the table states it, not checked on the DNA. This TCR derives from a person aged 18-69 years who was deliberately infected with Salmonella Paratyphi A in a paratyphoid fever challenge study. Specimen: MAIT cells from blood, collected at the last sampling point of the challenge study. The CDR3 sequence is CASSFYICSARGQGITEAFF.